This T cell receptor beta chain was captured in a study of T cell repertoires in cytomegalovirus infection. Study details: Both CMV infection and a matching HLA type were indicated by public TCR beta signatures. Study results and caveats: Across the ex vivo response, the dominant clonotypes were HLA-C-restricted CMV-specific TCR beta clonotypes. Public TCR beta family frequency separated CMV-and-HLA carriers, including in an independent cohort.

TCRdb reprocessed the reads via MiXCR and lists one record per CDR3 protein. The data hold roughly 240,000 distinct CDR3 sequences, with under 8.5% observed a single time. With respect to this clonotype: Its antigen is as yet unknown. A much bigger clone sits one base away, suggesting this may be a read error.

The germline CDR1 and CDR2 sequences are MRHNA and SNTAGT. The CDR3 has 15 amino acids. V was shortened by 0 bases and J by 4 bases, with 11 bases between the two germline ends. Sequenced sample: PBMCs. This chain joins TRBV6-4 and TRBJ2-3, with TRBD2 as a possible D gene (5 bases). The receptor was derived from a human donor in good health (CMV status not recorded). Some clones in this sample may be carry-over from other donors' samples. In DNA, the CDR3 is TGTGCCAGCAGTGACTCGCCGGGGAGCTCAGATACGCAGTATTTT. Its translation: CASSDSPGSSDTQYF.